This TCR beta chain was sequenced in a study of blood T cell repertoires in COVID-19. Profiled with immunoSEQ multiplex PCR; TCRdb holds only in-frame clones, not every one. The profile covers approximately 470,000 clones, with about nine tenths appearing a single time and roughly 0.72% taken by the ten largest. This clone has only one observation. CDR3 length equals 13 residues. The ends were cut back, 6 bases at V and 6 bases at J, with 14 bases in the middle. CDR1 and CDR2 from the germline V gene are SGHTA and FQGNSA. Participants were placed into cohorts based on the clinical history they reported. The recovered donors of Cohort 3 showed two negative PCRs, clearance, or symptom resolution.

The specimen was PBMCs or T cells enriched from blood (not recorded which). This receptor was identified in a woman under 30 who had recovered from COVID-19. V is TRBV7-2 and J is TRBJ1-2; tentative D call: TRBD1 (6 bases). The CDR3, as DNA: TGTGCCAGCAGTTCAAGGGGGGGCGATGGCTACACCTTC. Translated, it gives CASSSRGGDGYTF.